The 10 T cell receptor beta chains below were found in one sample sequenced in a study of tissue T cells after allogeneic stem cell transplantation. Repertoires were generated with immunoSEQ multiplex PCR, while TCRdb's copy carries only in-frame clones and drops some. The sample has more than 9,000 clones, 50% to 75% seen once. The input for sequencing was tissue from the stomach, taken at autopsy. The receptors shown here come from a male donor aged 60 or over with lung cancer.

This clone has only a few counts. The CDR3 spells CASSSDLDIQYF. The CDR3 DNA is TGTGCCAGCAGCTCTGATTTGGACATTCAGTACTTC. The chain couples TRBV11-3 to TRBJ2-4, with D hard to call. The CDR3 contains 12 residues. The germline V gene encodes CDR1 SGHNT and CDR2 YENEEA. Trimming removed 4 bases from V and 8 bases from J, with 9 bases in between.

The chain combines TRBV7-2 with TRBJ2-3; TRBD2 agrees at 7 bases. CDR1 and CDR2 (germline): SGHTA, FQGNSA. This CDR3 region has 16 residues. Trimming removed 6 bases from V and 3 bases from J; junction bases left unmatched: 12. CDR3 DNA: TGTGCCAGCAGTTTTGCCCTTGGGAGGGCGACAGATACGCAGTATTTT. Translated: CASSFALGRATDTQYF.

The V gene is TRBV2, the J gene TRBJ2-7, with D possibly being TRBD1 or TRBD2 (5 bases each). Trimming pared 4 bases from V and 0 bases from J, leaving 13 bases between. This CDR3 comprises 15 residues. Germline V lookup: CDR1 SNHLY, CDR2 FYNNEI. CDR3 nucleotides: TGTGCCAGCAGTGGCCTCGGGACCCTCTCCTACGAGCAGTACTTC. This sequence encodes CASSGLGTLSYEQYF.

V gene TRBV4-1 combines with J gene TRBJ2-3; D is unclear. The length of the CDR3 is 16 residues. Deletions cut 0 bases from V and 1 base from J, with 11 bases between. The germline V gene encodes CDR1 MGHRA and CDR2 YSYEKL. CDR3 protein: CASSQDLGLGTDTQYF. The CDR3 DNA sequence: TGCGCCAGCAGCCAAGATCTCGGGCTTGGCACAGATACGCAGTATTTT.

The CDR3 here is CASSTGTVYGYTF. CDR3 DNA: TGTGCCAGTAGCACCGGGACAGTCTATGGCTACACCTTC. The chain employs TRBV19 and TRBJ1-2; 7 bases fit TRBD1. Germline-derived CDR1 and CDR2 are LNHDA and SQIVND (reference sequence). The CDR3 extends over 13 amino acids. V shed 6 bases, J shed 4 bases, and the junction held 5 bases outside the gene matches. The full variable domain, with the rest looked up from reference TRBV19 and TRBJ1-2, is DGGITQSPKYLFRKEGQNVTLSCEQNLNHDAMYWYRQDPGQGLRLIYYSQIVNDFQKGDIAEGYSVSREKKESFPLTVTSAQKNPTAFYLCASSTGTVYGYTFGSGTRLTVV.

The chain links TRBV4-3 to TRBJ1-2; 7 bases match TRBD1. Trimming cost V 0 bases and J 8 bases; bases outside gene matches: 9. The CDR3 has 15 residues. Germline-derived CDR1 and CDR2 are LGHNA and YSLEER. As DNA, the CDR3 is TGCGCCAGCAGCCAAGATCGGAGAGGGGGCGAGGGCTACACCTTC. Protein product: CASSQDRRGGEGYTF.

V usage is TRBV12-5 and J usage is TRBJ1-5; D is undetermined. Trimming cost V 2 bases and J 9 bases, with 8 bases left between them. Germline CDR1 LGHNT, CDR2 FRNRAP. The CDR3 is 12 residues long. The CDR3: CASGLPSGPQHF. The CDR3 nucleotides are TGTGCTAGTGGTTTGCCAAGTGGGCCCCAGCATTTT.

CDR3 in amino acids: CASSPGTVTDTQYF. The CDR3 DNA sequence: TGCGCCAGCAGCCCCGGGACAGTCACAGATACGCAGTATTTT. The V gene is TRBV5-1, the J gene TRBJ2-3, with 7 bases lining up with TRBD1. Germline trimming cut 4 bases from V and 2 bases from J; bases unmatched to any gene: 4. Germline CDR1 and CDR2: SGHRS and YFSETQ. This CDR3 region has 14 residues.

V usage is TRBV3-1 (or the pseudogene TRBV3-2) and J usage is TRBJ2-5; no clear D. The CDR3 consists of 15 residues. CDR1 LGHDT and CDR2 YNNKEL come from the germline V gene (reference sequence). Trimming shortened V by 1 base and J by 4 bases, and 13 bases separated the two germline ends. CDR3 amino acids: CASSQVTGEVETQYF. CDR3 DNA sequence: TGTGCCAGCAGCCAAGTTACTGGAGAGGTAGAGACCCAGTACTTC.

J is TRBJ2-3 and V is TRBV7-9; D might be TRBD2 (5 bases). Trimming shortened V by 1 base and J by 1 base, and 9 bases separated the two germline ends. The CDR3 has 15 amino acids. The germline V gene encodes CDR1 SEHNR and CDR2 FQNEAQ (reference sequence). In DNA, the CDR3 is TGTGCCAGCAGCTTAGAAGGCGGGCGCACAGATACGCAGTATTTT. Translating gives CASSLEGGRTDTQYF.